The following is a TCR beta chain sequence with its context. Its specificity is not known. Terminally differentiated effector memory CD45RA+ cells were excluded from the naive CD8 cells, which were CD45RO-negative and positively selected for CCR7. The data originate from a study of shared clonotypes between healthy human individuals. Study-wide results and limits: An effect of sequencing depth on clonotype sharing among donors was expected.

Sequencing used immunoSEQ multiplex PCR; TCRdb keeps in-frame clones, though not all of them. Of around 600,000 clones in the sample, roughly 98% were seen once. Per germline, CDR1 MDHEN and CDR2 SYDVKM. The V gene lost 9 bases and the J gene lost 6 bases, with 5 bases spanning the gap. This CDR3 is built from 10 residues. Sequenced material: naive CD8+ T cells sorted from blood. The chain is built from TRBV28 and TRBJ2-2, with no clear D. The sequence was collected from a man aged 25-45 years in good health. In DNA, the CDR3 is TGTGCCAGTTCGGCCGGGGAGCTGTTTTTT. It yields the protein CASSAGELFF.